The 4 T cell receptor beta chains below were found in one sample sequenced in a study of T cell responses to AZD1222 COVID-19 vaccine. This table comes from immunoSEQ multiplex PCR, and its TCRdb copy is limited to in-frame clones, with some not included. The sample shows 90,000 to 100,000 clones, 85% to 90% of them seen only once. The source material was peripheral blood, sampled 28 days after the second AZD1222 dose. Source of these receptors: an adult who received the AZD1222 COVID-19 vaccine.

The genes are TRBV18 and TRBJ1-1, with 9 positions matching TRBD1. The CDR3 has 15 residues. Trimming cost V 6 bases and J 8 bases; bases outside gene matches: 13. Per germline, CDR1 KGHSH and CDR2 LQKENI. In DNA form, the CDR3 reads TGTGCCAGCTCCCAGGGACAGGGCCTTGATTCGGAAGCTTTCTTT. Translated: CASSQGQGLDSEAFF.

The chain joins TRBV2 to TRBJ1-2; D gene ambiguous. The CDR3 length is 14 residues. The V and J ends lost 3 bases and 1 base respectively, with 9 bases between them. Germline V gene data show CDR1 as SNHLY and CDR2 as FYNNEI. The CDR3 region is CASSEVNRNYGYTF. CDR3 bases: TGTGCCAGCAGTGAGGTGAACCGTAACTATGGCTACACCTTC.

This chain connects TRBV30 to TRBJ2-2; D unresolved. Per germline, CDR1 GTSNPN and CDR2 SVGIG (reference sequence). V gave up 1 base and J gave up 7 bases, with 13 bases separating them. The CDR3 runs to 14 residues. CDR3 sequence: CAWSANSLGGELFF. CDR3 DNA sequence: TGTGCCTGGAGTGCCAACTCTCTAGGCGGGGAGCTGTTTTTT.

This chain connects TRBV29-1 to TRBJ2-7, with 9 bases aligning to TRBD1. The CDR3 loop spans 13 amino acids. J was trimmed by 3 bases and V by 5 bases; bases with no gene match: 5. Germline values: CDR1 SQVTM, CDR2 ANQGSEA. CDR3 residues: CSVRRTGVYEQYF. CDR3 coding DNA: TGCAGCGTTCGTAGGACAGGGGTCTACGAGCAGTACTTC.